The clone carrying this TCR beta chain was seen once. These data originate in a study of blood T cell repertoires in COVID-19. Seattle cases were enrolled at active infection and followed longitudinally. In the authors' methods: Reference gene primer amplification yielded estimated nucleated cell counts. The assay was immunoSEQ multiplex PCR, and TCRdb's table has in-frame clones only and misses some. D and trimming come from the DNA, and the V and J calls and clone size come from that table. The sample lists approximately 250,000 clones, approximately 85% seen once, with 5.1% in the top ten. Deletions cut 1 base from V and 7 bases from J, with 13 bases between. The CDR3 runs 15 residues. The germline CDR1 and CDR2 sequences are LGHNA and YSLEER.

This chain connects TRBV4-3 to TRBJ1-4; no clear D. Sequencing was carried out using peripheral blood. The clonotype was recovered from a man aged 50 to 59 with COVID-19, enrolled during active disease. The CDR3 loop is CASSQVPGVGEKLFF. CDR3 DNA: TGCGCCAGCAGCCAAGTCCCAGGCGTAGGTGAAAAACTGTTTTTT.